This entry lists 23 T cell receptor beta chains sequenced from one sample in a study of CD8 T cells in Susac syndrome (dated by TCRdb to the late 2010s). The library came from the immunoSEQ multiplex PCR assay. RNA was extracted with the RNeasy kit and about 0.5 to 1 ug was reverse transcribed using random hexamers. TCRdb itself trimmed the public reads at Q25 with fastp, ran MiXCR and retained productive beta chains. CDR3 protein sequences are deduplicated, and each keeps its most common genes and DNA. Across this sample there are about 240,000 distinct CDR3 sequences, with almost 97% seen only once. The leading ten clones occupy 0.1% of the sample. Sequenced input: CD4+ T cells from PBMCs. Receptors were obtained from a human donor with Susac syndrome.

To note about this clonotype: A read error may produce the germline difference seen at one junction end. The rearrangement links TRBV7-9 to TRBJ2-4, with a tentative D call TRBD2 (5 bases). The length of the CDR3 is 14 residues. Germline CDR1 and CDR2: SEHNR and FQNEAQ (reference sequence). This chain's CDR3 is CASSLVGLPAGYDF. The CDR3, as DNA: TGTGCCAGCAGCTTAGTTGGACTCCCGGCGGGTTACGACTTC.

This clonotype came up once. The chain uses TRBV2 and TRBJ2-2, with a possible D match to TRBD2 (6 bases). The CDR3 has 15 residues. Germline values: CDR1 SNHLY, CDR2 FYNNEI. Trimming took 8 bases from V and 3 from J, leaving 16 bases between them. CDR3 sequence reads: CASGMEGVDTGELFF. The CDR3 coding sequence is TGTGCCAGCGGGATGGAGGGCGTCGACACCGGGGAGCTGTTTTTT. The whole variable domain, remainder taken from reference TRBV2 and TRBJ2-2, is EPEVTQTPSHQVTQMGQEVILRCVPISNHLYFYWYRQILGQKVEFLVSFYNNEISEKSEIFDDQFSVERPDGSNFTLKIRSTKLEDSAMYFCASGMEGVDTGELFFGEGSRLTVL.

The genes are TRBV29-1 and TRBJ2-7, with D maybe TRBD2 (5 bases). Trimming removed 4 bases from V and 6 bases from J, with 16 bases in between. CDR3 length: 13 amino acids. The V gene's germline CDR1 is SQVTM and CDR2 ANQGSEA. The CDR3 protein is CSVGFLGRGEQYF. CDR3 DNA: TGCAGCGTTGGTTTTCTAGGGAGAGGCGAGCAGTACTTC.

The CDR3 coding sequence is TGTGCCTGGACAGGGTCCTATAACTATGGCTACACCTTC. Protein product: CAWTGSYNYGYTF. The chain couples TRBV30 to TRBJ1-2; D perhaps matches TRBD1 (5 bases). Per the germline V gene, CDR1 is GTSNPN and CDR2 is SVGIG (reference sequence). V was trimmed by 4 bases and J by 1 base, leaving 10 bases between them. The CDR3 covers 13 residues. The full variable domain, its missing parts supplied by reference TRBV30 and TRBJ1-2, is SQTIHQWPATLVQPVGSPLSLECTVEGTSNPNLYWYRQAAGRGLQLLFYSVGIGQISSEVPQNLSASRPQDRQFILSSKKLLLSDSGFYLCAWTGSYNYGYTFGSGTRLTVV.

The genes are TRBV30 and TRBJ1-1, with TRBD1 as a possible D gene (5 bases). Germline loops: CDR1 GTSNPN, CDR2 SVGIG (reference sequence). The CDR3 loop spans 11 amino acids. V lost 6 bases to trimming and J lost 1 base, with 6 bases between them. The CDR3 sequence is CACGGNTEAFF. CDR3 nucleotides: TGTGCCTGCGGGGGGAACACTGAAGCTTTCTTT.

V and J are TRBV30 and TRBJ2-1; D is unclear. The CDR3 has 12 amino acids. Trimming took off 0 bases at V and 9 bases at J, with 9 bases between the two ends. Germline V gene sequence: CDR1 GTSNPN, CDR2 SVGIG (reference sequence). The CDR3 spells CAWSVLRFEQFF. The CDR3 bases are TGTGCCTGGAGTGTGCTGCGTTTTGAGCAGTTCTTC.

This chain connects TRBV7-8 to TRBJ2-3; D uncertain. V lost 1 base and J lost 4, with 9 bases in between. The CDR3 length is 14 residues. Germline-derived CDR1 and CDR2 are SGHVS and FQNEAQ. For the CDR3, the DNA is TGTGCCAGCAGCTTAGGCCTAACTCCAGATACGCAGTATTTT. It yields the protein CASSLGLTPDTQYF.

The chain carries TRBV29-1 and TRBJ2-7; the match to TRBD1 covers 12 bases. The CDR3 is 14 residues long. The junction had 11 bases not matched to a gene; V was cut back by 8 bases and J by 6 bases. The germline V gene has CDR1 SQVTM and CDR2 ANQGSEA. The CDR3 region has the DNA TGCAGCACAAAACCGGGACAGGGGGCGGGCGAGCAGTACTTC. This sequence encodes CSTKPGQGAGEQYF.

The gene calls are TRBV7-2 and TRBJ2-1; no firm D call. V was trimmed by 0 bases and J by 2 bases, leaving 8 bases between them. There are 15 residues in the CDR3. Germline V gene sequence: CDR1 SGHTA, CDR2 FQGNSA. DNA for the CDR3: TGTGCCAGCAGCTTAGCGGGTTCCACCTACAATGAGCAGTTCTTC. Residues: CASSLAGSTYNEQFF.

The chain is built from TRBV20-1 and TRBJ1-5; D uncertain. The V end was cut by 0 bases, the J end by 4 bases, with 7 bases between. Germline CDR1 DFQATT, CDR2 SNEGSKA (reference sequence). This CDR3 region has 13 residues. The CDR3 protein is CSARDSPNQPQHF. The DNA for the CDR3 is TGCAGTGCTAGAGATAGTCCGAATCAGCCCCAGCATTTT.

The rearrangement joins TRBV20-1 to TRBJ1-2; D is perhaps TRBD1 (5 bases). CDR3 length equals 14 residues. The germline V and J ends were trimmed by 6 bases and 7 bases, with 21 bases remaining between them. The germline CDR1 and CDR2 sequences are DFQATT and SNEGSKA (reference sequence). The CDR3 DNA is TGCAGTGCGTCCGACCCCGGGGGTAGAGGTGGCTACACCTTC. Translation gives CSASDPGGRGGYTF.

The chain is built from TRBV4-2 and TRBJ2-1; tentatively, D is TRBD2 (5 bases). The CDR3 totals 18 residues. Germline CDR1 reads LGHNA; CDR2 reads YNFKEQ. V lost 4 bases and J lost 0, with 19 bases in between. CDR3 bases: TGTGCCAGCAGCCCGAACCGCGGGCGGAAAAGCTCCTACAATGAGCAGTTCTTC. Translating gives CASSPNRGRKSSYNEQFF.

The V gene is TRBV5-1, the J gene TRBJ2-3; D remains ambiguous. This CDR3 is built from 14 residues. The V and J ends lost 6 bases and 2 bases respectively, with 13 bases between them. CDR1 and CDR2 from the germline V gene are SGHRS and YFSETQ. The CDR3 DNA reads as TGCGCCAGCACCTCAGACGCTAACACAGATACGCAGTATTTT. This encodes CASTSDANTDTQYF. The entire variable domain, with the rest obtained from reference TRBV5-1 and TRBJ2-3, is as follows: KAGVTQTPRYLIKTRGQQVTLSCSPISGHRSVSWYQQTPGQGLQFLFEYFSETQRNKGNFPGRFSGRQFSNSRSEMNVSTLELGDSALYLCASTSDANTDTQYFGPGTRLTVL.

The chain carries TRBV30 and TRBJ2-7; D is ambiguous. Germline assignment: CDR1 GTSNPN and CDR2 SVGIG (reference sequence). Trimming removed 8 bases from V and 0 bases from J, with 14 bases in between. CDR3 length: 13 amino acids. The CDR3 here is CAQRASNSYEQYF. The CDR3 DNA reads TGTGCCCAAAGGGCTTCTAACTCCTACGAGCAGTACTTC.

This chain links TRBV20-1 with TRBJ2-7; 7 nucleotides agree with TRBD2. Germline CDR1 and CDR2: DFQATT and SNEGSKA (reference sequence). This CDR3 comprises 14 residues. With V trimmed by 6 bases and J by 2 bases, 10 bases remained unmatched. DNA of the CDR3: TGCAGTGCAGTGCTAGCGGCCAGGACCTACGAGCAGTACTTC. Translating gives CSAVLAARTYEQYF.

The J gene is TRBJ2-1, the V gene TRBV4-1; D not resolved. Germline CDR1 reads MGHRA; CDR2 reads YSYEKL. The CDR3 loop spans 13 amino acids. V gave up 1 base and J gave up 10 bases, with 11 bases separating them. The CDR3 is CASSQVREREQFF. The CDR3 bases are TGCGCCAGCAGCCAAGTTAGGGAACGGGAGCAGTTCTTC.

The chain employs TRBV20-1 and TRBJ1-5; D is unclear. This CDR3 has 14 amino acids. CDR1 is DFQATT and CDR2 is SNEGSKA in the germline V gene (reference sequence). CDR3: CSARAGIGNQPQHF. The CDR3 DNA reads TGCAGCGCCCGTGCAGGAATTGGCAATCAGCCCCAGCATTTT.

J is TRBJ1-1 and V is TRBV20-1, with D uncertain. V was cut by 6 bases and J by 1 base, with 15 bases left in between. From germline, CDR1 is DFQATT and CDR2 SNEGSKA (reference sequence). There are 14 residues in the CDR3. This chain's CDR3 is CSARRRVGNTEAFF. Here the CDR3 DNA reads TGCAGTGCCAGAAGGCGGGTGGGGAACACTGAAGCTTTCTTT.

The J gene is TRBJ2-1, the V gene TRBV24-1; possible D gene TRBD2, 6 bases. This CDR3 has 16 residues. Trimming shortened V by 3 bases and J by 4 bases, and 15 bases separated the two germline ends. In germline, CDR1 is KGHDR, CDR2 SFDVKD. CDR3 DNA: TGTGCCACCAGTGATGCCGGGACTCCCCTGTACAATGAGCAGTTCTTC. It specifies CATSDAGTPLYNEQFF.

The V call is TRBV21-1, the J call TRBJ2-7; no DNA check was done on the table's D call, TRBD1. TRBV21-1 is reported as a pseudogene. The CDR3 is 17 amino acids. CDR3 DNA: TGTGCCAGCAGCAAGGGACAGGACCGCCCGTCCGCTACGAGGCGGTACTTC. This codes for CASSKGQDRPSATRRYF.

CDR3 nucleotides: TGTGCCAGCAGCTTGGAGGCCTTCCGGGATACGCAGTATTTT. This gives the protein CASSLEAFRDTQYF. The gene calls are TRBV5-4 and TRBJ2-3; no clear D gene. This CDR3 has 14 residues. Germline V gene sequence: CDR1 SGHNT, CDR2 YYREEE (reference sequence). Trimming cost V 0 bases and J 6 bases, with 11 bases left between them.

The chain carries TRBV10-3 and TRBJ1-3; D is undetermined. The CDR3 covers 14 residues. Per germline, CDR1 ENHRY and CDR2 SYGVKD. The V gene lost 8 bases and the J gene lost 0 bases, with 11 bases spanning the gap. The CDR3 sequence: CAIRPGLSGNTIYF. CDR3 sequence (DNA): TGTGCCATCCGGCCCGGCCTCTCTGGAAACACCATATATTTT.

V gene TRBV20-1 combines with J gene TRBJ2-5, with TRBD2 identical over 10 bases. This CDR3 contains 15 residues. V shed 1 base and J 3 bases; nucleotides not matched to a gene: 5. CDR1 is DFQATT, CDR2 SNEGSKA, per germline (reference sequence). This CDR3 reads CSARGRLAGEETQYF. For the CDR3, the DNA is TGCAGTGCTAGAGGACGGCTAGCGGGAGAAGAGACCCAGTACTTC.